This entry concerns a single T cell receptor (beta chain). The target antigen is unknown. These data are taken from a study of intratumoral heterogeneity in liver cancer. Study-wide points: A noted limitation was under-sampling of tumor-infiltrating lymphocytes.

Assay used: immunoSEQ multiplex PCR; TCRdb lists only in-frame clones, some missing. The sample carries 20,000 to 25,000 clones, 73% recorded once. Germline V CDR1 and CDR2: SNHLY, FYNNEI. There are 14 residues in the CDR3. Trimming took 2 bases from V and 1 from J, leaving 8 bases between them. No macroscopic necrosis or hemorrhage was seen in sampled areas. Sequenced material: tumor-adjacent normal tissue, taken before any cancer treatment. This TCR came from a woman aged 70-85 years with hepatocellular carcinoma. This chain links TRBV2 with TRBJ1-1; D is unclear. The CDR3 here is CASSERTGNTEAFF. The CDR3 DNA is TGTGCCAGCAGTGAAAGGACCGGGAACACTGAAGCTTTCTTT.